This T cell receptor (beta chain) was obtained from a study of follicular helper T cells after annual influenza vaccination. Study-level background: Sampling occurred days 0, 7 and 28 after each influenza vaccination.

The time point was: 2015-2016 season, pre-vaccination. Donors with HIV/AIDS, active malignancy, immunomodulators or active illness were excluded. Each time point used about 35 to 100 mL of blood. The germline CDR1 and CDR2 sequences are SNHLY and FYNNEI. Trimming pared 2 bases from V and 13 bases from J, leaving 9 bases between. The CDR3 is 11 amino acids. The protocol was immunoSEQ multiplex PCR, while the TCRdb copy is restricted to in-frame clones and leaves out a portion. The sample has some 5,900 clones, roughly 85% seen once; the top ten hold roughly 0.7%. The specimen was CXCR5- memory CD4+ T cells sorted from blood, collected on the day of influenza vaccination. The chain is built from TRBV2 and TRBJ2-4; D is perhaps TRBD1 (6 bases). This TCR was recovered from an adult who received the influenza vaccine. The CDR3 protein is CASSEWTEQYF. The CDR3 DNA is TGTGCCAGCAGTGAATGGACAGAACAGTACTTC.